Listed below are T cell receptor beta chains from one sample, sequenced in a study of cytomegalovirus exposure and HLA in healthy donors. Produced via immunoSEQ multiplex PCR; TCRdb's table is partial and in-frame only. The sample carries 80,000 to 100,000 clones, approximately 69% recorded once. The sequencing input was PBMCs. Receptor source: a female donor in good health and CMV-seronegative. The CDR3 runs from the conserved cysteine through the conserved F or W. The order of the fields is V gene, D gene, clone size, J gene, CDR3 DNA, CDR3 protein. The D gene is left open where the match is weak. Some rows mark clone size as missing; the rest say once, few, many or name a class of expanded clone.

TRBV29-1	TRBD2	few	TRBJ2-1	TGCAGCGTGCACACTAGCGGAAACTACAATGAGCAGTTCTTC	CSVHTSGNYNEQFF
TRBV2	TRBD1	-	TRBJ1-4	TGTGCCAGCAGTGATGGGACAGGGAACGAAAAACTGTTTTTT	CASSDGTGNEKLFF
TRBV28	TRBD1	-	TRBJ1-5	TGTGCCAGCAGTTTCCTCACCTACAGGGGAGGTCAGCCCCAGCATTTT	CASSFLTYRGGQPQHF
TRBV7-3	TRBD1	few	TRBJ1-1	TGTGCCAGCAGCCCCATGCAGGGGGCGGTAGCTTTCTTT	CASSPMQGAVAFF
TRBV15	-	-	TRBJ2-7	TGTGCCACCAGCAGAGATCCAATTGGGCCGCCTTTGCCCCCTTCCTACGAGCAGTACTTC	CATSRDPIGPPLPPSYEQYF
TRBV29-1	-	few	TRBJ2-7	TGCAGCGTTGTCAGGGTAGGCGAGCAGTACTTC	CSVVRVGEQYF
TRBV5-4	TRBD1	few	TRBJ1-2	TGTGCCAGCAGCTGGGGACAGGTCTATGGCTACACCTTC	CASSWGQVYGYTF
TRBV6-5	-	-	TRBJ2-5	TGTGCCAGCAGTCCCCATCTGGAGGGCGAGACCCAGTACTTC	CASSPHLEGETQYF
TRBV28	-	few	TRBJ1-2	TGTGCCAGCAGTTTAGCCTCGGGCAGGGGCTATGGCTACACCTTC	CASSLASGRGYGYTF
TRBV6-6	TRBD1	-	TRBJ2-2	TGTGCCAGCACGCCGGGACAGGGAAACGGGGAGCTGTTTTTT	CASTPGQGNGELFF
TRBV9	TRBD2	-	TRBJ2-5	TGTGCCAGCAGCGTAGCTACTGGGGGAGGGGAGGAGACCCAGTACTTC	CASSVATGGGEETQYF
TRBV5-1	-	-	TRBJ1-2	TGCGCCAGCCCCCCGACAGCCTATGGCTACACCTTC	CASPPTAYGYTF
TRBV28	TRBD1	-	TRBJ1-3	TGTGCCAGCAGTTCAACAGGGGGCAGGGGAAACACCATATATTTT	CASSSTGGRGNTIYF
TRBV10-2	TRBD2	-	TRBJ2-3	TGCGCCAGCAGTGACCCACAGCGGGGAGTGACAGATACGCAGTATTTT	CASSDPQRGVTDTQYF
TRBV7-9	TRBD1	-	TRBJ2-7	TGTGCCAGCAGCTTAGGACAGGGATTGGACGAGCAGTACTTC	CASSLGQGLDEQYF
TRBV6-1	TRBD2	few	TRBJ2-1	TGTGCCAGCAGTGAACTAGCGGGAGGTAGAAATGAGCAGTTCTTC	CASSELAGGRNEQFF
TRBV6-4	TRBD2	-	TRBJ2-3	TGTGCCAGCAGTGAACTAGCGGGGGCCCCAGGGGATACGCAGTATTTT	CASSELAGAPGDTQYF
TRBV21-1	-	-	TRBJ2-5	TGTGCCAGCAGCAATAGGAAGCCACGGGGGGAGACCCAGTACTTC	CASSNRKPRGETQYF
TRBV4-3	TRBD1	few	TRBJ2-1	TGCGCCAGCAGCCAAGATCACACACAGGGGGCCAGGGATGAGCAGTTCTTC	CASSQDHTQGARDEQFF
TRBV29-1	-	-	TRBJ2-1	TGCAGCGTTGAAGATAACGGCAGGGAGGTCCAGTTCTTC	CSVEDNGREVQFF
TRBV10-3	TRBD1	-	TRBJ1-1	TGTGCCACCTCCGGGACAGGGGTTGGGACTGAAGCTTTCTTT	CATSGTGVGTEAFF
TRBV11-2	TRBD2	few	TRBJ2-2	TGTGCCAGCAGCTACACTAGCGGGGGGTTTAACACCGGGGAGCTGTTTTTT	CASSYTSGGFNTGELFF
TRBV5-4	TRBD2	-	TRBJ2-1	TGTGCCAGCAAGGGACTACCCAATGAGCAGTTCTTC	CASKGLPNEQFF
TRBV20-1	-	-	TRBJ2-5	TGCAGTGCTAGTTATGAGACCCAGTACTTC	CSASYETQYF
TRBV4-2	-	-	TRBJ2-3	TGTGCCAGCAGCCAAGGAGGTGGCGGGTCTAGCACAGATACGCAGTATTTT	CASSQGGGGSSTDTQYF
TRBV18	-	few	TRBJ2-1	TGTGCCAGCTCACGCTCATTGACGGGAGACTACAATGAGCAGTTCTTC	CASSRSLTGDYNEQFF
TRBV2	-	-	TRBJ2-5	TGTGCCAGCATGAGGAGGGGATTGTACCAAGAGACCCAGTACTTC	CASMRRGLYQETQYF
TRBV6-1	TRBD1	few	TRBJ1-2	TGTGCCAGCAGTGAAGACAGGGGGTTAGCTAACTATGGCTACACCTTC	CASSEDRGLANYGYTF
TRBV10-2	TRBD1	-	TRBJ1-4	TGCGCCAGCAGTCCCCCGGGACAGGGGATGGAGTTCACTAATGAAAAACTGTTTTTT	CASSPPGQGMEFTNEKLFF
TRBV19	TRBD1	-	TRBJ1-1	TGTGCCAGTAGTCCGGCACAGGGGTTGATGAACACTGAAGCTTTCTTT	CASSPAQGLMNTEAFF
TRBV19	TRBD1	-	TRBJ2-3	TGTGCCAGTTCAACCGTACCGGGACAGGGGGCAGATACGCAGTATTTT	CASSTVPGQGADTQYF
TRBV28	TRBD1	-	TRBJ2-7	TGTGCCAGCAGTCCAGCGGGACAGGGGGATGGGGAGCAGTACTTC	CASSPAGQGDGEQYF
TRBV6-5	TRBD2	-	TRBJ2-7	TGTGCCAGCAGTTACTCGAAGAGTGGGGGGGAGTACTTC	CASSYSKSGGEYF
TRBV6-1	-	few	TRBJ1-1	TGTGCCACCTCTCCGGTTGCGGAGGGGACTGAAGCTTTCTTT	CATSPVAEGTEAFF
TRBV6-1	TRBD2	few	TRBJ2-7	TGTGCCAGCAGGCAAACTAGCGGGCTAATCTACGAGCAGTACTTC	CASRQTSGLIYEQYF
TRBV7-3	-	-	TRBJ2-2	TGTGCCAGCAGCTTGCGCTCGAGTAACACCGGGGAGCTGTTTTTT	CASSLRSSNTGELFF
TRBV6-5	TRBD2	-	TRBJ2-1	TGTGCCAGCAGTTATACTAGCGGGGTGGGCAATGAGCAGTTCTTC	CASSYTSGVGNEQFF
TRBV4-2	-	few	TRBJ1-5	TGTGCCAGCAGCCAAGGGGGGGATCAGCCCCAGCATTTT	CASSQGGDQPQHF
TRBV7-8	TRBD2	-	TRBJ2-1	TGTGCCAGCAGCTTAGCGCCGACTAGCGGGAGTCGGTACAATGAGCAGTTCTTC	CASSLAPTSGSRYNEQFF
TRBV7-7	TRBD2	-	TRBJ2-1	TGTGCTAGCAGCCCCAAGCGGGGGAGCTCCTACAATGAGCAGTTCTTC	CASSPKRGSSYNEQFF
TRBV30	TRBD2	-	TRBJ2-7	TGTGCCTGGAGTGTGGGACTAGCGGGCTACGAGCAGTACTTC	CAWSVGLAGYEQYF
TRBV5-1	TRBD2	-	TRBJ2-1	TGCGCCAGCAGCTTAACTAGCGGGGGGACCAATGAGCAGTTCTTC	CASSLTSGGTNEQFF
TRBV4-3	-	few	TRBJ2-5	TGCGCCAGCAGCCAGGGGCAGGGGTATGAGACCCAGTACTTC	CASSQGQGYETQYF
TRBV28	-	few	TRBJ2-2	TGTGCCAGCAGCCCTTTCCGGGAGCTGTTTTTT	CASSPFRELFF
TRBV5-6	TRBD1	-	TRBJ1-6	TGTGCCAGCAGCCGTTGGGGACAGGGGGAATCACCCCTCCACTTT	CASSRWGQGESPLHF
TRBV5-4	-	-	TRBJ1-2	TGTGCCAGCAGCTTTAGGCAGGGCGACTATGGCTACACCTTC	CASSFRQGDYGYTF
TRBV23-1	-	-	TRBJ1-1	TGCGCCAGCAGTCCTAACAGGGAATTCACTGAAGCTTTCTTT	CASSPNREFTEAFF
TRBV4-1	TRBD2	-	TRBJ2-1	TGCGCCAGCAGCTCTCTAGCGGGAGGCCATTACAATGAGCAGTTCTTC	CASSSLAGGHYNEQFF
TRBV15	-	-	TRBJ2-7	TGTGCCACCAGCAGAGATTTTAGGCAGGGGTACGGCGAGCAGTACTTC	CATSRDFRQGYGEQYF
TRBV11-2	TRBD1	-	TRBJ1-4	TGTGCCAGCAGCCCAGGACAGGGCGTGTCAACTAATGAAAAACTGTTTTTT	CASSPGQGVSTNEKLFF
TRBV9	-	-	TRBJ1-6	TGTGCCAGCAGCGTGAGGGGGACCAATTCACCCCTCCACTTT	CASSVRGTNSPLHF
TRBV27	-	-	TRBJ1-1	TGTGCCAGCAGCAGTAACATGAACACTGAAGCTTTCTTT	CASSSNMNTEAFF